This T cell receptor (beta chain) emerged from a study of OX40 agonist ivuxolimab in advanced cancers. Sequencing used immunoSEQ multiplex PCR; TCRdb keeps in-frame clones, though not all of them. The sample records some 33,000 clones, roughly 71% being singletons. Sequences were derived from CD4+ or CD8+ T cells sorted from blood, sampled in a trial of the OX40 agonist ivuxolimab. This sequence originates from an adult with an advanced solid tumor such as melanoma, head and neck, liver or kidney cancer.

CDR3 coding DNA: TGCGCCAGCAGCCAAGATCTCATCGGGGGGGCCGAGACCCAGTACTTC. As protein: CASSQDLIGGAETQYF. This chain connects TRBV4-1 to TRBJ2-5; 8 bases match TRBD2. The V segment lost 0 bases and the J segment 5 bases; nucleotides outside the gene matches: 8. CDR3 length: 16 residues. CDR1 and CDR2 (germline): MGHRA, YSYEKL.